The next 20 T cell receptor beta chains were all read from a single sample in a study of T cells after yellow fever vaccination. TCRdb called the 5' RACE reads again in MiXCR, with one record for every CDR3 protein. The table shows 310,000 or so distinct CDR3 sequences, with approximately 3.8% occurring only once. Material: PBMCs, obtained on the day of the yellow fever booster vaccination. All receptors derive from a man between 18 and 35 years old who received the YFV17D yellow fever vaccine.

CDR3 in amino acids: CASTDDNSPLHF. Here the CDR3 DNA reads TGTGCCAGTACGGACGATAATTCACCCCTCCACTTT. This sequence joins TRBV19 and TRBJ1-6; no clear D gene. The CDR3 spans 12 residues. Germline V lookup: CDR1 LNHDA, CDR2 SQIVND (reference sequence). V was clipped by 7 bases and J by 5 bases, with 6 bases between them.

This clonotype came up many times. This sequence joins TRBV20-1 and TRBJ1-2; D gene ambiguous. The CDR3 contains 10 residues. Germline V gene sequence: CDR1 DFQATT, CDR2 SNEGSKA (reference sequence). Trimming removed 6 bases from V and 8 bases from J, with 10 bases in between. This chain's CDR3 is CSAYMGGYTF. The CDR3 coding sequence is TGCAGTGCCTACATGGGGGGCTACACCTTC.

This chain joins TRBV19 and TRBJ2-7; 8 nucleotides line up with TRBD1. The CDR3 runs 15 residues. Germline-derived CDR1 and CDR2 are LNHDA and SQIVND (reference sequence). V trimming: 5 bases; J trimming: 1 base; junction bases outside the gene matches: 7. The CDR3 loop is CASSPWQGASYEQYF. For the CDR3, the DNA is TGTGCCAGTAGTCCGTGGCAGGGGGCGTCCTACGAGCAGTACTTC.

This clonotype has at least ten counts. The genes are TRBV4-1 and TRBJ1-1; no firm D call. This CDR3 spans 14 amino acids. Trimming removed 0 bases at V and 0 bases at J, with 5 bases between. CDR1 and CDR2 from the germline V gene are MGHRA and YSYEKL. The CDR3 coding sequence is TGCGCCAGCAGCCAAGAAGGTCTGAACACTGAAGCTTTCTTT. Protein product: CASSQEGLNTEAFF.

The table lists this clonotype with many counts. This CDR3 is CASSVAETQYF. CDR3 DNA: TGTGCCAGCAGCGTAGCCGAGACCCAGTACTTC. This rearrangement joins TRBV9 to TRBJ2-5; D unresolved. This CDR3 is built from 11 residues. CDR1 is SGDLS and CDR2 is YYNGEE in the germline V gene. V lost 0 bases, J lost 5 bases, and 2 bases lay in between. Full variable domain (missing parts from reference TRBV9 and TRBJ2-5): DSGVTQTPKHLITATGQRVTLRCSPRSGDLSVYWYQQSLDQGLQFLIQYYNGEERAKGNILERFSAQQFPDLHSELNLSSLELGDSALYFCASSVAETQYFGPGTRLLVL.

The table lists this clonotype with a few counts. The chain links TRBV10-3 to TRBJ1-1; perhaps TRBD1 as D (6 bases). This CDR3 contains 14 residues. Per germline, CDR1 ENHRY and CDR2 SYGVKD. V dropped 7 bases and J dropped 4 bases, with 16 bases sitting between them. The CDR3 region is CAITGGGGLTEAFF. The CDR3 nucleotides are TGTGCCATCACCGGGGGAGGGGGGCTCACTGAAGCTTTCTTT.

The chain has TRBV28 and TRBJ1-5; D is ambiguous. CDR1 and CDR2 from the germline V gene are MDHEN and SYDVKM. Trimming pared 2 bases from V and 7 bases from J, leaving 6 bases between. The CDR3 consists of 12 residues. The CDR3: CASSLIEQPQHF. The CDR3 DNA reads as TGTGCCAGCAGTTTAATTGAACAGCCCCAGCATTTT.

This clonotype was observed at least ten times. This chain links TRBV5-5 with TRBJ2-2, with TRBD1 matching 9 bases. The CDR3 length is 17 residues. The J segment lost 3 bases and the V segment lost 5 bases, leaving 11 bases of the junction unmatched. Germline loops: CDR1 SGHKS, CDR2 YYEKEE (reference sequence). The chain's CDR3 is CASREGVRTGDTGELFF. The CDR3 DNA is TGTGCCAGCAGGGAGGGGGTCAGGACAGGGGACACCGGGGAGCTGTTTTTT.

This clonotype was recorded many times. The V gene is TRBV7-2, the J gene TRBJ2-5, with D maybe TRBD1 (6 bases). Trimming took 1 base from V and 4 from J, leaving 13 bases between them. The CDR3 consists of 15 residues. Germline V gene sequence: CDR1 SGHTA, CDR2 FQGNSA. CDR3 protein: CASSLDAGDGETQYF. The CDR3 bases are TGTGCCAGCAGCTTAGATGCAGGGGATGGAGAGACCCAGTACTTC.

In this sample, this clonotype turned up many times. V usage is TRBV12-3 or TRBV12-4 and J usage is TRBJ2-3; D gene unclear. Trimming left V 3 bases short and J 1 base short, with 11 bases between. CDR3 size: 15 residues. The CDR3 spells CASSFPREGTDTQYF. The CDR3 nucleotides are TGTGCCAGCAGTTTTCCACGCGAGGGCACAGATACGCAGTATTTT.

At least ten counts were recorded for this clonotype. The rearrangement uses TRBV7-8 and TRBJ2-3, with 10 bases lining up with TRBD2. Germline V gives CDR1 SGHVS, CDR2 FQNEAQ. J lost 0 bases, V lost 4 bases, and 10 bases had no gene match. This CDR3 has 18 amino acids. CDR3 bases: TGTGCCAGCAGCTCCAGTGGTAGCGGGGGGCCCAGCACAGATACGCAGTATTTT. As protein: CASSSSGSGGPSTDTQYF.

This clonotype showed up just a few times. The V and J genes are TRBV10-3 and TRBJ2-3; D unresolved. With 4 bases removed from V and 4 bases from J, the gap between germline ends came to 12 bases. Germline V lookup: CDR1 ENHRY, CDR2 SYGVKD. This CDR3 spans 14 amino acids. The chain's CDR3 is CAISVGNRADTQYF. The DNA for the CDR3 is TGTGCCATCAGTGTGGGTAACCGGGCAGATACGCAGTATTTT.

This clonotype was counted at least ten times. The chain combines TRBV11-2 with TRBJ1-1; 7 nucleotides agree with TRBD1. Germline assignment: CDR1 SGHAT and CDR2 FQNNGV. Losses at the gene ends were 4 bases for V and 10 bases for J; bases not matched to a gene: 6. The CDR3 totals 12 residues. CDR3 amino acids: CASSSQGGGAFF. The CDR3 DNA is TGTGCCAGCAGCTCTCAGGGGGGGGGAGCTTTCTTT.

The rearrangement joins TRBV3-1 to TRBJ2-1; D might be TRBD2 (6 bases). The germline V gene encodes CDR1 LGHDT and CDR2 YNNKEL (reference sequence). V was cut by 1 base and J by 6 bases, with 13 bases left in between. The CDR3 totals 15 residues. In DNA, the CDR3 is TGTGCCAGCAGCCAAGGTGTCCATAGCGGCAATGAGCAGTTCTTC. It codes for CASSQGVHSGNEQFF.

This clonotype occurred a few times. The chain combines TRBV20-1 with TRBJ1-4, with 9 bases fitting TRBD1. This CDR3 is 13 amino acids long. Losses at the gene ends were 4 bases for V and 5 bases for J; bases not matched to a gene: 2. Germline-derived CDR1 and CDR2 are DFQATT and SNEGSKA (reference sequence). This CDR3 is CSATDRGNEKLFF. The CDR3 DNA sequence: TGCAGTGCTACCGACAGGGGGAATGAAAAACTGTTTTTT.

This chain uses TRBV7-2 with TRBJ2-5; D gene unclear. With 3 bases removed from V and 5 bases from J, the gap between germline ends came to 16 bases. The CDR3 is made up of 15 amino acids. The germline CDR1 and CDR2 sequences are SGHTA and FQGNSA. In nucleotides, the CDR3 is TGTGCCAGCAGCTTGGAGAGTACAGTCCACGAGACCCAGTACTTC. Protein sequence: CASSLESTVHETQYF.

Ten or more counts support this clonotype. The CDR3 DNA reads TGCAGCGCATTTCAAGGGGGGCCCACCGGGGAGCTGTTTTTT. Residues: CSAFQGGPTGELFF. V is TRBV29-1 and J is TRBJ2-2; the D call may be TRBD1 or TRBD2 (6 bases each). The V gene's germline CDR1 is SQVTM and CDR2 ANQGSEA. The V end was cut by 7 bases, the J end by 4 bases, with 16 bases between. The CDR3 totals 14 residues.

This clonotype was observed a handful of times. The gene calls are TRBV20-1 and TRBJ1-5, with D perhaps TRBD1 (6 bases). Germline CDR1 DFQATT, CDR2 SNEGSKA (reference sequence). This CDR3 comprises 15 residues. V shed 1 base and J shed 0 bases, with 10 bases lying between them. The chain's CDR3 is CSARARGLSNQPQHF. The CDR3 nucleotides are TGCAGTGCTAGAGCCAGGGGCCTTAGCAATCAGCCCCAGCATTTT.

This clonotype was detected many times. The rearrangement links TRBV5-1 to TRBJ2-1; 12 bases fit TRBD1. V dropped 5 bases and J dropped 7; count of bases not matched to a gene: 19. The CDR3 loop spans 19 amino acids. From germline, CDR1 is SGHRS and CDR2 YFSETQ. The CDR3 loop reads CASRSWDRGRLFSWNEQFF. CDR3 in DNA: TGCGCCAGCAGGAGTTGGGACAGGGGGCGATTATTTTCATGGAATGAGCAGTTCTTC. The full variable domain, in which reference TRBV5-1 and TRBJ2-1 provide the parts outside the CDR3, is KAGVTQTPRYLIKTRGQQVTLSCSPISGHRSVSWYQQTPGQGLQFLFEYFSETQRNKGNFPGRFSGRQFSNSRSEMNVSTLELGDSALYLCASRSWDRGRLFSWNEQFFGPGTRLTVL.

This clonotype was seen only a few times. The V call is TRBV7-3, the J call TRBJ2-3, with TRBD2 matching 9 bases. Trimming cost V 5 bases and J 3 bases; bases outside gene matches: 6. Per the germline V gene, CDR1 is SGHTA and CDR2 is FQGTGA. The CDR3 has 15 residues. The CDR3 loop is CASSPLTSGTDTQYF. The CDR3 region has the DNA TGTGCCAGCAGCCCATTGACTAGCGGTACAGATACGCAGTATTTT.